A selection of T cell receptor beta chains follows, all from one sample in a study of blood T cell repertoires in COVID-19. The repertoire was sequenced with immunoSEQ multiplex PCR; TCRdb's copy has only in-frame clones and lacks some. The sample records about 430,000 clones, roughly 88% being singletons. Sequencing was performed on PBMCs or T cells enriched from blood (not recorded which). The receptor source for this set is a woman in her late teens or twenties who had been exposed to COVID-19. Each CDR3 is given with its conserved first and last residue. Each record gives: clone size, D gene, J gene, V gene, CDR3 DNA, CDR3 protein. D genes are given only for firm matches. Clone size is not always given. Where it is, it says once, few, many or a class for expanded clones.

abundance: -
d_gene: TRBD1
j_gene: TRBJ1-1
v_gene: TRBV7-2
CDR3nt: TGTGCCAGCAGCAAGCGGACAGGAATGAACACTGAAGCTTTCTTT
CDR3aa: CASSKRTGMNTEAFF

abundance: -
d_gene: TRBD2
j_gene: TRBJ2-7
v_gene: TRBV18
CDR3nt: TGTGCCAGCTCACGAATGACTAGCGAGAACTACGAGCAGTACTTC
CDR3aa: CASSRMTSENYEQYF

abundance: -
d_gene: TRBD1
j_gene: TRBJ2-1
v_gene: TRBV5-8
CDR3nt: TGTGCCAGCAGCGGGACAGGGTTAGAGCAGTTCTTC
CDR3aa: CASSGTGLEQFF

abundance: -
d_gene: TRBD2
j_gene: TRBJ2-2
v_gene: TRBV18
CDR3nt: TGTGCCAGCTCACCCAGGACTAGCGGTTCCGGGGAGCTGTTTTTT
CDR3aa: CASSPRTSGSGELFF

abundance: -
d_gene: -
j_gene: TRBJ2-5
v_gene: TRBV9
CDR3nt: TGTGCCAGCAGCGTAGGCAACAGTCAAGAGACCCAGTACTTC
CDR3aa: CASSVGNSQETQYF

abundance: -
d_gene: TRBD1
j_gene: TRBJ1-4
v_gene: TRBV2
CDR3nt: TGTGCCAGCAGTGAAACCAGGGGGCACGAAAAACTGTTTTTT
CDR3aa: CASSETRGHEKLFF

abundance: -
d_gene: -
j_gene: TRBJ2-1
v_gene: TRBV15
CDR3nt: TGTGCCACCAGCAGAGACCTTGGGGGGGGCACTGAGCAGTTCTTC
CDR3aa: CATSRDLGGGTEQFF

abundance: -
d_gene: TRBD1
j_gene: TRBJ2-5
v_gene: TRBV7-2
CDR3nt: TGTGCCAGCAGCTTACTGGGACAGGGTTCCCGCGAGACCCAGTACTTC
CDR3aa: CASSLLGQGSRETQYF

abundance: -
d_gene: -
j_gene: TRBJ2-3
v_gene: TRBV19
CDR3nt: TGTGCCATAGACGGGGAGACGAATACGCAGTATTTT
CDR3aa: CAIDGETNTQYF

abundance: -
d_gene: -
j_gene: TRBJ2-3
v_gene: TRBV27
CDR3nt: TGTGCCAGCAGTGCCCCGGGATCCGATACGCAGTATTTT
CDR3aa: CASSAPGSDTQYF

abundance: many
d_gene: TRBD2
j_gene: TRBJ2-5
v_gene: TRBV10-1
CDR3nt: TGCGCCATCGGACGGACTAGCGGGAGGCGGGGAGAGACCCAGTACTTC
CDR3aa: CAIGRTSGRRGETQYF

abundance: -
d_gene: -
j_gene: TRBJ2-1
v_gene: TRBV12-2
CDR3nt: TGTGCAAGTCGCTTAGCTACCCCTAGCTCCTACAATGAGCAGTTCTTC
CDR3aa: CASRLATPSSYNEQFF

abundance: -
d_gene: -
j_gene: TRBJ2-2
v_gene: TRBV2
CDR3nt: TGTGCCAGCAGAGCGACTTTCACCGGGGAGCTGTTTTTT
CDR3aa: CASRATFTGELFF